The present entry profiles one T cell receptor beta chain with its context. This PCR relied on a set of 60 Vbeta primers and 13 Jbeta primers. Clones were sequenced by immunoSEQ multiplex PCR, and TCRdb holds only the in-frame ones, with some missing. Of 130,000 or so clones listed, 87% are singletons. This entry belongs to a study of cytomegalovirus exposure and HLA in healthy donors. Germline CDR1 reads MGHRA; CDR2 reads YSYEKL. This CDR3 region has 14 residues. The junction had 4 bases not matched to a gene; V was cut back by 3 bases and J by 4 bases. The receptor was isolated from a woman in her twenties or thirties in good health and CMV-seronegative. Specimen: PBMCs. This chain links TRBV4-1 with TRBJ1-2, with 8 bases matching TRBD1. Written as DNA, the CDR3 is TGCGCCAGCAGCCAGGGACAGGTTGCCTATGGCTACACCTTC. Its translation: CASSQGQVAYGYTF.